This T cell receptor beta chain appears in the sequencing data of a study of blood T cell repertoires in COVID-19 (TCRdb year 2020). At the level of the whole study: Samples covering the acute and convalescent phases of COVID-19 were provided by collaborators in the United States, Italy and Spain. The material from the prospective study consisted of cDNA or gDNA derived from T cells, B-cell-depleted T cells, or PBMCs. Subjects who had been exposed to COVID-19, were actively infected with it, or had recovered from it provided the deeply sampled blood TCRbeta repertoires that made up the dataset. The repertoires were released in a freely available public database intended as a resource for research on the immune response to SARS-CoV-2. Samples came from the ongoing ImmuneRACE study (first 160 participants) plus 1,254 subjects from 6 global collaborators. Nearly every sample came with metadata listing a de-identified subject ID, COVID-19 status, age in years and sex. HLA class I and class II types, where available, came from metadata supplied by the sample provider rather than from assay-based typing.

The research as a whole found: How much clinical and demographic metadata was included differed by source and by participant, and the metadata was provided uncurated.

TCRbeta CDR3 regions were amplified from genomic DNA using the immunoSEQ Assay, a bias-controlled multiplex PCR. Processing in the source paper ran as follows. The number of nucleated cells in each sample was estimated by amplification of reference gene primers within the assay. To quantify the absolute abundance of each unique TCRbeta CDR3 rearrangement, sequence reads were collapsed and filtered. Productive Simpson clonality was computed per sample as the square root of Simpson's diversity index over productive rearrangements. As stored in TCRdb, this immuneACCESS dataset retains in-frame rearrangements with V and J assigned. A fraction of the clones does not appear; measured against another copy, unresolved V genes explain less than half of the discrepancy, and the remainder lacks a known reason. Clonal size and the V and J genes are those of that table, whereas D and trimming came from the DNA. The sample yields fewer than 200,000 clones; less than 85% were counted once. The ten largest clones add up to under 4.5% of the sample.

As concerns this clone: Its antigen specificity is not known. No much larger clonotype is one base removed from it; base qualities were not supplied.

Participants in the prospective study were enrolled through a virtual design, were aged roughly 18 to 95 years, and lived in 24 United States geographic areas. In the prospective study, cohorts were assigned on the basis of participant-reported clinical history obtained from a screening survey and a study questionnaire. Recovered participants in ImmuneRACE Cohort 3 were defined by two consecutive negative NP/OP PCR tests, clearance by a healthcare professional, or resolution of symptoms. In the prospective study, whole blood, serum and a nasopharyngeal or oropharyngeal swab were collected from each participant by mobile phlebotomists. Prospective study participants could optionally give additional blood draws and questionnaires over an approximately two-month period. Prospective study blood samples were shipped either frozen or at room temperature before DNA extraction. The sequenced sample was PBMCs or T cells enriched from blood (not recorded which). This clonotype originated in a woman between 50 and 59 years old who had recovered from COVID-19.

The encoded CDR3 is CASTVGNQPQHF. The sequenced DNA: TGTGCCAGCACGGTAGGCAATCAGCCCCAGCATTTT. This sequence uses TRBV12-3 or TRBV12-4 and TRBJ1-5; the D gene identity is not certain. The CDR3, from cysteine to phenylalanine, totals 12 residues. Of the read, only the CDR3 DNA is kept; its 36 bases are in frame from base 1. V is clipped by 7 bases and J by 2 bases, and the sequence between their germline boundaries is 6 bases long.